The 28 T cell receptor beta chains given below trace back to one sample, sequenced in a study of technical replicates of blood from several donors. Sequenced by immunoSEQ multiplex PCR; TCRdb stores in-frame clones only, minus some. Of about 79,000 clones listed, 94% are singletons. The sample was T cells isolated from PBMCs. These receptors came from a human donor in good health.

This chain links TRBV27 with TRBJ2-7; 9 bases agree with TRBD1. Germline CDR1 and CDR2: MNHEY and SMNVEV (reference sequence). J gave up 6 bases and V 0 bases, and 6 bases lay outside the gene matches. The CDR3 sequence is 15 residues long. DNA of the CDR3: TGTGCCAGCAGTTTATCGGAACAGGGGGCTAGCGAGCAGTACTTC. Amino acid sequence: CASSLSEQGASEQYF.

As regards this clone: At the DNA level, this CDR3 is encoded by other sequences in the same sample as well. The chain has TRBV14 and TRBJ2-6; D is perhaps TRBD1 (6 bases). Trimming took 4 bases from V and 2 from J, leaving 9 bases between them. This CDR3 comprises 15 residues. From germline, CDR1 is SGHDN and CDR2 FVKESK. DNA for the CDR3: TGTGCCAGCAGCCTACAGGGTCCTGGGGCCAACGTCCTGACTTTC. Translated, it gives CASSLQGPGANVLTF. The entire variable domain, with the rest obtained from reference TRBV14 and TRBJ2-6, is as follows: EAGVTQFPSHSVIEKGQTVTLRCDPISGHDNLYWYRRVMGKEIKFLLHFVKESKQDESGMPNNRFLAERTGGTYSTLKVQPAELEDSGVYFCASSLQGPGANVLTFGAGSRLTVL.

The chain combines TRBV7-3 with TRBJ1-2; 8 bases match TRBD1. Germline values: CDR1 SGHTA, CDR2 FQGTGA. V was pared by 2 bases and J by 11 bases, with 31 bases of the junction left unmatched. The CDR3 is 21 amino acids. CDR3 bases: TGTGCCAGCAGCTTAGGGGACCAGATAACGGGGATCGGTAGTACAGGGGGTCGGTACACCTTC. Translation gives CASSLGDQITGIGSTGGRYTF.

J is TRBJ2-1 and V is TRBV19; TRBD2 matches 8 bases. The germline CDR1 and CDR2 sequences are LNHDA and SQIVND (reference sequence). The ends lost 10 bases at V and 1 base at J; junction bases unmatched: 6. CDR3 length equals 14 residues. The CDR3 bases are TGTGCCACGGCGAAGCGGGAGTCCTACAATGAGCAGTTCTTC. It specifies CATAKRESYNEQFF.

The chain carries TRBV14 and TRBJ2-7; possible D gene TRBD1, 6 bases. Trimming took off 3 bases at V and 7 bases at J, with 10 bases between the two ends. The CDR3 loop spans 12 amino acids. Germline CDR1 reads SGHDN; CDR2 reads FVKESK. In DNA, the CDR3 is TGTGCCAGCAGCCAGGGGGCTCATGAGCAGTACTTC. It translates to CASSQGAHEQYF.

The J gene is TRBJ2-7, the V gene TRBV11-2; possible D gene TRBD2, 5 bases. This CDR3 has 15 amino acids. V was pared by 6 bases and J by 3 bases, with 18 bases between. Germline CDR1 is SGHAT and CDR2 is FQNNGV. The CDR3 coding sequence is TGTGCCAGCAGGCCGGTCCGGGGTCCCCTCTACGAGCAGTACTTC. Its translation is CASRPVRGPLYEQYF.

This chain connects TRBV18 to TRBJ2-3; 12 nucleotides agree with TRBD1. CDR1 is KGHSH, CDR2 LQKENI, per germline. The CDR3 runs 20 residues. Trimming removed 0 bases from V and 2 bases from J; junction bases left unmatched: 12. Here the CDR3 DNA reads TGTGCCAGCTCACCACCTAGGGGACAGGGGGCGACCGATGACACAGATACGCAGTATTTT. Translating it yields CASSPPRGQGATDDTDTQYF.

V usage is TRBV30 and J usage is TRBJ1-5; TRBD1 agrees at 12 bases. The V segment lost 0 bases and the J segment 1 base; nucleotides outside the gene matches: 4. In germline, CDR1 is GTSNPN, CDR2 SVGIG (reference sequence). CDR3 size: 17 residues. The CDR3 spells CAWSVGTGGRSNQPQHF. CDR3 bases: TGTGCCTGGAGTGTCGGGACAGGGGGCAGGAGCAATCAGCCCCAGCATTTT. Complete variable domain (other parts from reference TRBV30 and TRBJ1-5): SQTIHQWPATLVQPVGSPLSLECTVEGTSNPNLYWYRQAAGRGLQLLFYSVGIGQISSEVPQNLSASRPQDRQFILSSKKLLLSDSGFYLCAWSVGTGGRSNQPQHFGDGTRLSIL.

The chain carries TRBV6-1 and TRBJ1-5, with D possibly being TRBD1 (5 bases). CDR3 length: 14 residues. Trimming took off 11 bases at V and 3 bases at J, with 17 bases between the two ends. Germline CDR1 reads MNHNS; CDR2 reads SASEGT. For the CDR3, the DNA is TGTGCCGTCGACAGACTCGAGACCAATCAGCCCCAGCATTTT. Translating it yields CAVDRLETNQPQHF.

This chain links TRBV27 with TRBJ2-5; tentatively, D is TRBD2 (5 bases). Trimming took 5 bases from V and 2 from J, leaving 18 bases between them. The CDR3 sequence is 16 residues long. CDR1 is MNHEY and CDR2 is SMNVEV in the germline V gene (reference sequence). The CDR3 region is CASSLGGHTRQETQYF. The CDR3 DNA reads as TGTGCCAGCAGTCTTGGCGGGCATACCCGTCAAGAGACCCAGTACTTC.

This clone was seen only once. The chain joins TRBV7-6 to TRBJ1-3; no reliable D call. Germline V CDR1 and CDR2: SGHVS, FNYEAQ. CDR3 length equals 15 residues. V was pared by 1 base and J by 0 bases, with 7 bases between. The CDR3 nucleotides are TGTGCCAGCAGCTTAGTGGCCAGCTCTGGAAACACCATATATTTT. This translates into CASSLVASSGNTIYF.

The chain uses TRBV11-3 and TRBJ2-3; 9 bases are shared with TRBD1. This CDR3 is 15 amino acids long. The trim removed 5 bases at V and 2 bases at J, leaving 5 bases unmatched. Germline CDR1 and CDR2: SGHNT and YENEEA. CDR3 coding DNA: TGTGCCAGCAGCCGACAGGGGGGGACCACAGATACGCAGTATTTT. Translation: CASSRQGGTTDTQYF.

The chain has TRBV27 and TRBJ2-1; D gene uncertain. The V gene's germline CDR1 is MNHEY and CDR2 SMNVEV (reference sequence). CDR3 length: 13 amino acids. Trimming took off 5 bases at V and 7 bases at J, with 12 bases between the two ends. The chain's CDR3 is CASSLPLMNEQFF. The CDR3 nucleotides read TGTGCCAGCAGTCTCCCCTTAATGAATGAGCAGTTCTTC.

The V gene is TRBV13, the J gene TRBJ1-2; 7 nucleotides line up with TRBD1. The ends lost 3 bases at V and 5 bases at J; junction bases unmatched: 9. The germline V gene encodes CDR1 PRHDT and CDR2 FYEKMQ (reference sequence). The CDR3 runs to 15 residues. CDR3 sequence: CASSLKGQTLYGYTF. CDR3 coding DNA: TGTGCCAGCAGCTTGAAGGGACAGACCCTGTATGGCTACACCTTC.

The gene calls are TRBV5-1 and TRBJ1-1; possible D gene TRBD1, 6 bases. Trimming removed 7 bases at V and 1 base at J, with 11 bases between. CDR1 is SGHRS and CDR2 is YFSETQ in the germline V gene. This CDR3 is built from 13 residues. CDR3 nucleotide sequence: TGCGCCAGCTGGGGACACGAGAACACTGAAGCTTTCTTT. Translation gives CASWGHENTEAFF.

This sequence joins TRBV21-1 and TRBJ1-5; the table's D call, TRBD1, has no DNA check behind it. TRBV21-1 is an annotated pseudogene. The CDR3 is 15 residues long. For the CDR3, the DNA is TGTGCCAGCAGCGACAGGGGGAATAGCAATCAGCCCCAGCATTTT. This translates into CASSDRGNSNQPQHF.

The sample holds a few counts of this clone. The chain recombines TRBV2 with TRBJ1-5; 8 nucleotides line up with TRBD1. The germline gives CDR1 SNHLY, CDR2 FYNNEI. Trimming removed 1 base from V and 6 bases from J; junction bases left unmatched: 5. The CDR3 extends over 15 amino acids. CDR3 bases: TGTGCCAGCAGTGAAGAGACAGGGGACGGTCAGCCCCAGCATTTT. Encoded protein: CASSEETGDGQPQHF.

CDR3 sequence (DNA): TGCGCCAGCAGGACTAGCGGACAAGAGACCCAGTACTTC. This translates into CASRTSGQETQYF. The chain employs TRBV10-2 and TRBJ2-5, with 9 bases fitting TRBD2. Germline CDR1 reads WSHSY; CDR2 reads SAAADI. The CDR3 has 13 residues. With 6 bases clipped from V and 2 bases from J, the junction kept 1 base outside the gene matches.

The chain combines TRBV5-1 with TRBJ1-1, with 9 nucleotides matching TRBD1. V shed 0 bases, J shed 0 bases, and the junction held 3 bases outside the gene matches. This CDR3 is 16 amino acids long. The germline CDR1 and CDR2 sequences are SGHRS and YFSETQ. This CDR3 is CASSLGQGGMNTEAFF. The DNA of the CDR3 is TGCGCCAGCAGCTTGGGACAGGGGGGAATGAACACTGAAGCTTTCTTT.

This clone was picked up one time. The chain carries TRBV2 and TRBJ1-2; D not certain. Per the germline V gene, CDR1 is SNHLY and CDR2 is FYNNEI. There are 14 residues in the CDR3. Trimming removed 4 bases from V and 0 bases from J, with 9 bases in between. The CDR3 sequence: CASSVSRANYGYTF. The CDR3 DNA sequence: TGTGCCAGCAGTGTTAGTCGGGCTAACTATGGCTACACCTTC.

This chain joins TRBV18 and TRBJ2-7; 9 bases are a match to TRBD1. This CDR3 is built from 16 residues. V gave up 0 bases and J gave up 7 bases; unmatched junction bases: 10. Germline V gene sequence: CDR1 KGHSH, CDR2 LQKENI. The CDR3, as DNA: TGTGCCAGCTCACCACCGTTGGACAGGGGCTCTGGGGAGCAGTACTTC. Its protein is CASSPPLDRGSGEQYF.

The V gene is TRBV14, the J gene TRBJ2-7, with 8 bases fitting TRBD2. From germline, CDR1 is SGHDN and CDR2 FVKESK. The CDR3 spans 13 residues. With V trimmed by 4 bases and J by 4 bases, 3 bases remained unmatched. Here the CDR3 reads CASSPAGVYEQYF. The CDR3, as DNA: TGTGCCAGCAGCCCAGCGGGAGTTTACGAGCAGTACTTC.

The chain is built from TRBV27 and TRBJ1-2; TRBD1 matches 8 bases. The J segment lost 3 bases and the V segment lost 6 bases, leaving 12 bases of the junction unmatched. The germline V gene has CDR1 MNHEY and CDR2 SMNVEV (reference sequence). There are 16 residues in the CDR3. CDR3 amino acids: CASSNDPGGAYYGYTF. CDR3 in DNA: TGTGCCAGCAGCAATGACCCAGGGGGCGCTTACTATGGCTACACCTTC.

This rearrangement joins TRBV7-2 to TRBJ2-4; 10 bases align to TRBD1. V was pared by 2 bases and J by 7 bases, with 8 bases of the junction left unmatched. Germline CDR1 and CDR2: SGHTA and FQGNSA. The length of the CDR3 is 16 residues. CDR3 nucleotide sequence: TGTGCCAGCAGCTTAATTTCGACAGGGGGCCTGAACATTCAGTACTTC. Its translation is CASSLISTGGLNIQYF.

V gene TRBV30 combines with J gene TRBJ1-4; D perhaps matches TRBD1 (5 bases). The CDR3 is 14 residues long. Germline loops: CDR1 GTSNPN, CDR2 SVGIG (reference sequence). Trimming stripped 3 bases from V and 4 bases from J, with 12 bases between. DNA for the CDR3: TGTGCCTGGAGAACCCAGGGCCTTAATGAAAAACTGTTTTTT. As protein: CAWRTQGLNEKLFF. Looking up the rest from reference TRBV30 and TRBJ1-4 gives the full variable domain: SQTIHQWPATLVQPVGSPLSLECTVEGTSNPNLYWYRQAAGRGLQLLFYSVGIGQISSEVPQNLSASRPQDRQFILSSKKLLLSDSGFYLCAWRTQGLNEKLFFGSGTQLSVL.

This chain uses TRBV4-1 with TRBJ2-1, with TRBD2 identical over 13 bases. The germline V gene encodes CDR1 MGHRA and CDR2 YSYEKL. The trim removed 1 base at V and 7 bases at J, leaving 7 bases unmatched. The CDR3 consists of 17 residues. For the CDR3, the DNA is TGCGCCAGCAGCCAAGGGGTAATGACTAGCGGGAGGAATGAGCAGTTCTTC. The encoded protein is CASSQGVMTSGRNEQFF.

V and J are TRBV27 and TRBJ2-1; TRBD1 matches at 9 bases. This CDR3 spans 15 amino acids. Germline lookup yields CDR1 MNHEY and CDR2 SMNVEV (reference sequence). V was pared by 3 bases and J by 3 bases, with 3 bases of the junction left unmatched. CDR3 DNA sequence: TGTGCCAGCAGTTTCTCGGACAGGGGCTACAATGAGCAGTTCTTC. Protein sequence: CASSFSDRGYNEQFF.

The chain has TRBV18 and TRBJ1-1; perhaps TRBD1 as D (6 bases). This CDR3 is built from 17 residues. Trimming removed 1 base at V and 0 bases at J, with 15 bases between. The V gene's germline CDR1 is KGHSH and CDR2 LQKENI. This CDR3 reads CASSPRQVPGVNTEAFF. The CDR3 DNA reads as TGTGCCAGCTCACCACGACAGGTTCCAGGGGTGAACACTGAAGCTTTCTTT.